Following are 7 T cell receptor beta chains from one sample sequenced in a study of T cells in localized non-small cell lung cancer. Repertoires were generated with immunoSEQ multiplex PCR, while TCRdb's copy carries only in-frame clones and drops some. The data show approximately 28,000 clones, 92% seen once. The sequencing used peripheral blood mononuclear cells, collected before any cancer treatment. The receptors were gathered from a woman aged 35 to 75 with stage III lung adenocarcinoma.

With regard to this clone: This CDR3 is missing its conserved last phenylalanine or tryptophan, likely due to a read error. The limits of the CDR3 on the DNA are not certain, so only TCRdb's listed CDR3 is given. The rearrangement links TRBV5-3 to TRBJ1-4; the table's D call TRBD1 went unverified against the DNA. TRBV5-3 is noted as an ORF with a role that remains uncertain. The length of the CDR3 is 10 amino acids, counting both ends. The chain's CDR3 is CARSSGTGGI.

The genes are TRBV19 and TRBJ1-5; D is uncertain. This CDR3 is built from 12 residues. Per germline, CDR1 LNHDA and CDR2 SQIVND (reference sequence). V lost 7 bases and J 0 bases, leaving 4 bases between the germline ends. CDR3 sequence reads: CASTGSNQPQHF. The CDR3 coding sequence is TGTGCCAGTACAGGTAGCAATCAGCCCCAGCATTTT.

The V gene is TRBV9, the J gene TRBJ2-1; 13 nucleotides line up with TRBD2. The ends lost 4 bases at V and 6 bases at J; junction bases unmatched: 7. CDR1 is SGDLS and CDR2 is YYNGEE in the germline V gene. The CDR3 length is 16 residues. CDR3 sequence (DNA): TGTGCCAGCAGCTACGGGACTAGCGGGATCGGCAATGAGCAGTTCTTC. It translates to CASSYGTSGIGNEQFF.

This sequence joins TRBV10-3 and TRBJ2-1, with TRBD2 matching over 11 bases. The trim removed 5 bases at V and 5 bases at J, leaving 2 bases unmatched. CDR3 length equals 14 residues. CDR1 and CDR2 (germline): ENHRY, SYGVKD. The CDR3 protein is CAISFSGRDNEQFF. The CDR3, as DNA: TGTGCCATCAGTTTTAGCGGGAGGGACAATGAGCAGTTCTTC.

J is TRBJ2-1 and V is TRBV19; D is ambiguous. This CDR3 has 16 residues. V lost 5 bases and J lost 0, with 14 bases in between. From germline, CDR1 is LNHDA and CDR2 SQIVND (reference sequence). CDR3 sequence (DNA): TGTGCCAGTAGTGGCGGAAGATCGAGCTCCTACAATGAGCAGTTCTTC. As protein: CASSGGRSSSYNEQFF.

The chain uses TRBV6-1 and TRBJ1-1; D might be TRBD1 (6 bases). The CDR3 sequence is 12 residues long. Germline assignment: CDR1 MNHNS and CDR2 SASEGT. Trimming cost V 7 bases and J 4 bases, with 10 bases left between them. CDR3: CASIEGGTEAFF. CDR3 nucleotide sequence: TGTGCCAGCATCGAAGGGGGCACTGAAGCTTTCTTT.

The chain joins TRBV7-9 to TRBJ1-3, with 9 bases fitting TRBD1. This CDR3 has 15 amino acids. Germline V gene lookup returns CDR1 SEHNR and CDR2 FQNEAQ (reference sequence). V trimming: 5 bases; J trimming: 4 bases; junction bases outside the gene matches: 6. CDR3 region: CASSRGQGLGNTIYF. Written as DNA, the CDR3 is TGTGCCAGCAGCCGCGGACAGGGGCTCGGAAACACCATATATTTT.